The 25 T cell receptor beta chains below were found in one sample sequenced in a study of blood T cell repertoires in COVID-19. Measured with immunoSEQ multiplex PCR; TCRdb has only the in-frame clones, and not every one. The data hold about 93,000 clones, with 90% observed a single time. Material for sequencing was peripheral blood. The source is a human donor with active COVID-19. The donor label of this sample is uncertain.

This clone was recorded once. The rearrangement links TRBV7-2 to TRBJ1-1; 11 positions agree with TRBD1. The CDR3 is 15 amino acids. V lost 5 bases to trimming and J lost 0 bases; unmatched junction nucleotides: 2. Germline CDR1 is SGHTA and CDR2 is FQGNSA. The CDR3 bases are TGTGCCAGCAGCCCGGGACAGGGGGTGAACACTGAAGCTTTCTTT. This gives the protein CASSPGQGVNTEAFF.

This rearrangement joins TRBV28 to TRBJ2-7, with 8 nucleotides matching TRBD1. The CDR3 sequence is 14 residues long. V was pared by 5 bases and J by 2 bases, with 5 bases of the junction left unmatched. Germline CDR1 and CDR2: MDHEN and SYDVKM. The CDR3 loop is CASSQGQATYEQYF. The CDR3 DNA sequence: TGTGCCAGCAGTCAGGGACAGGCCACCTACGAGCAGTACTTC.

The chain is built from TRBV19 and TRBJ2-1; TRBD2 matches 11 bases. CDR3 length: 17 amino acids. Germline CDR1 is LNHDA and CDR2 is SQIVND (reference sequence). The ends lost 4 bases at V and 0 bases at J; junction bases unmatched: 5. The CDR3 DNA is TGTGCCAGTAGTAAATCCGGGACTAGCGGCTCCTACAATGAGCAGTTCTTC. This encodes CASSKSGTSGSYNEQFF.

This rearrangement joins TRBV12-5 to TRBJ2-2; possible D gene TRBD2, 5 bases. The CDR3 covers 15 residues. Trimming took 4 bases from V and 4 from J, leaving 13 bases between them. Per germline, CDR1 LGHNT and CDR2 FRNRAP. The CDR3 DNA reads TGTGCTAGTGGTTCGCGTCGAGGGCCCACCGGGGAGCTGTTTTTT. This sequence encodes CASGSRRGPTGELFF.

This clone was picked up one time. The rearrangement joins TRBV7-9 to TRBJ1-1; TRBD1 is a possible D gene (6 bases). V lost 5 bases and J lost 1, with 20 bases in between. This CDR3 comprises 17 residues. CDR1 SEHNR and CDR2 FQNEAQ come from the germline V gene (reference sequence). The CDR3 coding sequence is TGTGCCAGCAGCCATCAATACAGGGACACCCCGAACACTGAAGCTTTCTTT. Protein sequence: CASSHQYRDTPNTEAFF.

The rearrangement uses TRBV6-2 or TRBV6-3 and TRBJ2-7; 9 bases match TRBD1. This CDR3 comprises 17 residues. V lost 2 bases and J lost 5; bases outside the gene matches: 13. Germline CDR1 reads MNHEY; CDR2 reads SVGEGT. The chain's CDR3 is CASSYAGTGTPADEQYF. CDR3 DNA sequence: TGTGCCAGCAGTTACGCCGGGACAGGGACCCCTGCCGACGAGCAGTACTTC.

This sequence joins TRBV7-9 and TRBJ1-6, with TRBD1 matching over 7 bases. J gave up 11 bases and V 1 base, and 11 bases lay outside the gene matches. The CDR3 consists of 16 residues. Germline loops: CDR1 SEHNR, CDR2 FQNEAQ (reference sequence). This CDR3 reads CASSLGRQGISPPLHF. The CDR3 nucleotides are TGTGCCAGCAGCTTAGGACGACAGGGAATTTCTCCACCCCTCCACTTT.

This chain connects TRBV7-6 to TRBJ2-1, with 11 bases identical to TRBD1. The CDR3 runs 17 residues. Germline V gives CDR1 SGHVS, CDR2 FNYEAQ. The trim removed 2 bases at V and 6 bases at J, leaving 9 bases unmatched. As DNA, the CDR3 is TGTGCCAGCAGCTTATCCCACGGGACAGGGGGGGGCAATGAGCAGTTCTTC. It encodes CASSLSHGTGGGNEQFF.

The CDR3 nucleotides are TGTGCCAGCAGCTTCGACAGGGGTCTCCAAGAGACCCAGTACTTC. Translating gives CASSFDRGLQETQYF. The chain recombines TRBV7-2 with TRBJ2-5, with TRBD1 identical over 8 bases. V lost 3 bases to trimming and J lost 1 base; unmatched junction nucleotides: 4. CDR3 size: 15 residues. Germline V gene sequence: CDR1 SGHTA, CDR2 FQGNSA. Together with reference TRBV7-2 and TRBJ2-5, the CDR3 gives the full variable domain: GAGVSQSPSNKVTEKGKDVELRCDPISGHTALYWYRQSLGQGLEFLIYFQGNSAPDKSGLPSDRFSAERTGGSVSTLTIQRTQQEDSAVYLCASSFDRGLQETQYFGPGTRLLVL.

The rearrangement links TRBV7-9 to TRBJ2-5; the D gene is possibly TRBD1 (7 bases). Trimming pared 5 bases from V and 5 bases from J, leaving 21 bases between. Germline V gives CDR1 SEHNR, CDR2 FQNEAQ (reference sequence). The CDR3 has 16 residues. The CDR3 region has the DNA TGTGCCAGCAGCCCGGCAGGGGGGCCCGGTCTCGAGACCCAGTACTTC. This codes for CASSPAGGPGLETQYF.

The chain combines TRBV5-1 with TRBJ1-2; TRBD1 matches at 8 bases. Trimming at V came to 0 bases and at J to 5 bases, leaving 6 bases not matched to a gene. This CDR3 has 15 residues. Germline values: CDR1 SGHRS, CDR2 YFSETQ. CDR3 coding DNA: TGCGCCAGCAGCTTGGGACAGGGGACGGGGTATGGCTACACCTTC. It specifies CASSLGQGTGYGYTF.

The chain couples TRBV30 to TRBJ2-1; D remains unclear. CDR1 GTSNPN and CDR2 SVGIG come from the germline V gene (reference sequence). The CDR3 sequence is 13 residues long. The ends were cut back, 2 bases at V and 5 bases at J, with 10 bases in the middle. The DNA for the CDR3 is TGTGCCTGGAGTTGGCAGGAAAACAATGAGCAGTTCTTC. Encoded protein: CAWSWQENNEQFF.

V is TRBV27 and J is TRBJ1-5; the match to TRBD1 covers 7 bases. V was pared by 3 bases and J by 4 bases, with 3 bases of the junction left unmatched. The germline CDR1 and CDR2 sequences are MNHEY and SMNVEV (reference sequence). This CDR3 is built from 14 residues. CDR3 region: CASSFVRGNQPQHF. For the CDR3, the DNA is TGTGCCAGCAGTTTCGTCAGGGGGAATCAGCCCCAGCATTTT.

The V and J genes are TRBV19 and TRBJ1-2; perhaps TRBD1 as D (5 bases). The V end was cut by 4 bases, the J end by 4 bases, with 13 bases between. The CDR3 loop spans 14 amino acids. CDR1 and CDR2 (germline): LNHDA, SQIVND (reference sequence). The CDR3 sequence: CASSTSGRGYGYTF. The CDR3 nucleotides are TGTGCCAGTAGTACCTCCGGGAGGGGCTATGGCTACACCTTC. The full variable domain, with the rest looked up from reference TRBV19 and TRBJ1-2, is DGGITQSPKYLFRKEGQNVTLSCEQNLNHDAMYWYRQDPGQGLRLIYYSQIVNDFQKGDIAEGYSVSREKKESFPLTVTSAQKNPTAFYLCASSTSGRGYGYTFGSGTRLTVV.

The rearrangement joins TRBV9 to TRBJ2-1; 12 bases fit TRBD2. Germline V lookup: CDR1 SGDLS, CDR2 YYNGEE. The CDR3 runs to 16 residues. The V segment lost 2 bases and the J segment 8 bases; nucleotides outside the gene matches: 8. CDR3 sequence (DNA): TGTGCCAGCAGCGTTCTAACTAGCGGGGGGCCCCATGAGCAGTTCTTC. Protein: CASSVLTSGGPHEQFF.

The V gene is TRBV9, the J gene TRBJ2-5; 7 bases agree with TRBD2. The CDR3 covers 15 residues. CDR1 and CDR2 from the germline V gene are SGDLS and YYNGEE. V was pared by 0 bases and J by 4 bases, with 6 bases of the junction left unmatched. DNA for the CDR3: TGTGCCAGCAGCGTAGACGGGGGGATGGTAGAGACCCAGTACTTC. Protein sequence: CASSVDGGMVETQYF.

V is TRBV27 and J is TRBJ2-2; D not certain. CDR1 is MNHEY, CDR2 SMNVEV, per germline (reference sequence). The CDR3 totals 15 residues. V lost 4 bases, J lost 1 base, and 10 bases lay in between. The CDR3 region is CASSSGFLNTGELFF. CDR3 DNA: TGTGCCAGCAGTTCCGGGTTTTTGAACACCGGGGAGCTGTTTTTT.

The chain uses TRBV6-2 or TRBV6-3 and TRBJ2-1, with 7 bases aligning to TRBD2. J lost 2 bases, V lost 2 bases, and 9 bases had no gene match. Germline V CDR1 and CDR2: MNHEY, SVGEGT. This CDR3 region has 17 residues. The CDR3 protein is CASSYRLGLGPYNEQFF. DNA of the CDR3: TGTGCCAGCAGTTACCGCCTCGGACTAGGGCCCTACAATGAGCAGTTCTTC.

This chain links TRBV6-5 with TRBJ1-5; D is undetermined. CDR3 length: 16 amino acids. Germline V gene lookup returns CDR1 MNHEY and CDR2 SVGAGI. V gave up 2 bases and J gave up 1 base, with 12 bases separating them. Here the CDR3 reads CASSYGSRGSNQPQHF. CDR3 nucleotides: TGTGCCAGCAGTTACGGATCCCGCGGCAGCAATCAGCCCCAGCATTTT.

V is TRBV5-5 and J is TRBJ2-4; D is perhaps TRBD1 (6 bases). V was clipped by 4 bases and J by 7 bases, with 9 bases between them. The germline gives CDR1 SGHKS, CDR2 YYEKEE (reference sequence). CDR3 length equals 12 residues. Written as DNA, the CDR3 is TGTGCCAGCAGCATCCAGGGGAACATTCAGTACTTC. It translates to CASSIQGNIQYF.

CDR3 sequence reads: CASSPRDTRSYNEQFF. CDR3 nucleotides: TGTGCCAGCAGCCCCCGGGACACCCGCTCCTACAATGAGCAGTTCTTC. The chain links TRBV7-2 to TRBJ2-1; the D gene is possibly TRBD1 (6 bases). From germline, CDR1 is SGHTA and CDR2 FQGNSA. The CDR3 is made up of 16 amino acids. Trimming stripped 5 bases from V and 0 bases from J, with 14 bases between. The entire variable domain, with the rest obtained from reference TRBV7-2 and TRBJ2-1, is as follows: GAGVSQSPSNKVTEKGKDVELRCDPISGHTALYWYRQSLGQGLEFLIYFQGNSAPDKSGLPSDRFSAERTGGSVSTLTIQRTQQEDSAVYLCASSPRDTRSYNEQFFGPGTRLTVL.

Only one count was recorded for this clone. The chain is built from TRBV3-1 (or the pseudogene TRBV3-2) and TRBJ2-3, with D perhaps matching TRBD2 (8 bases). CDR1 and CDR2 from the germline V gene are LGHDT and YNNKEL (reference sequence). The CDR3 consists of 19 residues. Trimming left V 1 base short and J 2 bases short, with 22 bases between. CDR3 nucleotide sequence: TGTGCCAGCAGCCAAGTGACGCGGGGGGACAGTCGGGCCACAGATACGCAGTATTTT. This sequence encodes CASSQVTRGDSRATDTQYF.

This clone occurred once. The chain uses TRBV19 and TRBJ2-1; 8 positions match TRBD1. CDR1 and CDR2 from the germline V gene are LNHDA and SQIVND (reference sequence). This CDR3 has 17 residues. With V trimmed by 5 bases and J by 0 bases, 9 bases remained unmatched. CDR3 region: CASSLRTGSSSYNEQFF. CDR3 bases: TGTGCCAGTAGTCTCCGGACAGGGTCGAGCTCCTACAATGAGCAGTTCTTC.

J is TRBJ1-3 and V is TRBV3-1 (or the pseudogene TRBV3-2); D is unclear. CDR1 is LGHDT and CDR2 is YNNKEL in the germline V gene (reference sequence). The germline V and J ends were trimmed by 1 base and 2 bases, with 18 bases remaining between them. The CDR3 length is 18 residues. CDR3 DNA: TGTGCCAGCAGCCAAGCGCCACCCAACAGACCCCCTGGAAACACCATATATTTT. It yields the protein CASSQAPPNRPPGNTIYF.

The chain employs TRBV27 and TRBJ2-1; 8 bases line up with TRBD1. The V gene's germline CDR1 is MNHEY and CDR2 SMNVEV (reference sequence). After removal of 6 bases from V and 1 base from J, the junction contained 11 bases not matched to a gene. The CDR3 spans 17 residues. The CDR3 sequence: CASSRTGSPISYNEQFF. CDR3 nucleotide sequence: TGTGCCAGCAGCAGGACAGGGTCTCCTATTTCCTACAATGAGCAGTTCTTC.